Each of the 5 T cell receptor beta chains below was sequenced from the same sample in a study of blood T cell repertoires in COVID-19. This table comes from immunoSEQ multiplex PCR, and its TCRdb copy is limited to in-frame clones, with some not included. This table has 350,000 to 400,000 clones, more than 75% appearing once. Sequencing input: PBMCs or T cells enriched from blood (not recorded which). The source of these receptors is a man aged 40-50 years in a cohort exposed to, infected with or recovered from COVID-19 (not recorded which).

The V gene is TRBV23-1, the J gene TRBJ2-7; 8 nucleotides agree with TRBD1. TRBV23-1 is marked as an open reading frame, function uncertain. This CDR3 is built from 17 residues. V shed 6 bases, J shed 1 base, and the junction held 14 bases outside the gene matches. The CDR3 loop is CASSRTRQGRWSYEQYF. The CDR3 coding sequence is TGCGCCAGCAGCCGTACCCGACAGGGGAGGTGGTCCTACGAGCAGTACTTC.

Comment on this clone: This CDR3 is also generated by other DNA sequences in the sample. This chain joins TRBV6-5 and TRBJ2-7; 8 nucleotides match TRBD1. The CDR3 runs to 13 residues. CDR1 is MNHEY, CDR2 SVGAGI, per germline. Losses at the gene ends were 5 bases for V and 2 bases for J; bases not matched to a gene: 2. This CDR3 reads CASSHRGAYEQYF. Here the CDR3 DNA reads TGTGCCAGCAGTCACAGGGGGGCCTACGAGCAGTACTTC.

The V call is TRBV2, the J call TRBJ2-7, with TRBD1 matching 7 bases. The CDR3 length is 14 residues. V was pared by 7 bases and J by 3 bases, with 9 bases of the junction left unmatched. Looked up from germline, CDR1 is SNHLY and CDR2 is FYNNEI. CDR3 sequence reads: CASTRGDSFYEQYF. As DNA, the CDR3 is TGTGCCAGCACCCGAGGGGACAGCTTCTACGAGCAGTACTTC.

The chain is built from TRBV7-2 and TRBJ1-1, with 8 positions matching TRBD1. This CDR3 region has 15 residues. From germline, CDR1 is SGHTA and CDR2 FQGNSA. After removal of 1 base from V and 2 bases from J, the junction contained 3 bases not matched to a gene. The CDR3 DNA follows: TGTGCCAGCAGCTTAGGTCAGGGGGCAAACACTGAAGCTTTCTTT. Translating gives CASSLGQGANTEAFF.

The CDR3 coding sequence is TGTGCCAGCAGCCCATCTGACAGACAGCTCTATGGCTACACCTTC. This codes for CASSPSDRQLYGYTF. The rearrangement uses TRBV28 and TRBJ1-2, with D possibly TRBD1 on 5 matching bases. The V gene lost 6 bases and the J gene lost 4 bases, with 18 bases spanning the gap. This CDR3 contains 15 residues. Germline values: CDR1 MDHEN, CDR2 SYDVKM.